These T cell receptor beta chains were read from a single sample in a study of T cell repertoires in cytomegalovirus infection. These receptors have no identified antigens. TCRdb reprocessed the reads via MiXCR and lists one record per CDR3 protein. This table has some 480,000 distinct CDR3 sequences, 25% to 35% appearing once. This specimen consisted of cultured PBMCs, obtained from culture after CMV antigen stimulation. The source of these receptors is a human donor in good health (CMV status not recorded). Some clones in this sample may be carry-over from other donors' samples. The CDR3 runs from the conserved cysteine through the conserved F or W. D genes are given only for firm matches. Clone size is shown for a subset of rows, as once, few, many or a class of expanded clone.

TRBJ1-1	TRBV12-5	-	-	CASGLVSLGEDEAFF	TGTGCTAGTGGTTTGGTCTCTCTCGGGGAGGATGAAGCTTTCTTT
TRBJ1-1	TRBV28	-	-	CASSSGGAVATEAFF	TGTGCCAGCAGCTCTGGGGGCGCGGTAGCCACTGAAGCTTTCTTT
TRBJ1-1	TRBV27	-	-	CASSSPGTAYEAFF	TGTGCCAGCAGTTCCCCCGGGACCGCCTATGAAGCTTTCTTT
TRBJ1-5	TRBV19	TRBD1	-	CASSMMGTGWNQPQHF	TGTGCCAGTAGTATGATGGGGACAGGGTGGAATCAGCCCCAGCATTTT
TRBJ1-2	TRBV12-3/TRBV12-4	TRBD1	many	CASSFLSGGLSGYTF	TGTGCCAGCAGTTTCCTGTCAGGGGGATTAAGTGGCTACACCTTC
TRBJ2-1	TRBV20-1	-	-	CSARGGGNYNEQFF	TGCAGTGCTAGAGGTGGCGGGAATTACAATGAGCAGTTCTTC
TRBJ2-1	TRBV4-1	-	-	CASSQEGGPQAEQFF	TGCGCCAGCAGCCAAGAGGGCGGCCCGCAGGCGGAGCAGTTCTTC
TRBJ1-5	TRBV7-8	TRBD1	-	CASSKDRFQPQHF	TGTGCCAGCAGTAAGGACAGGTTCCAGCCCCAGCATTTT
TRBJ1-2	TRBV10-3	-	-	CAISESFTRTGFSGYTF	TGTGCCATCAGTGAGTCCTTCACCAGGACGGGGTTCTCTGGCTACACCTTC
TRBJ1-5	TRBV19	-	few	CASREWDQPQHF	TGTGCCAGTAGGGAGTGGGATCAGCCCCAGCATTTT
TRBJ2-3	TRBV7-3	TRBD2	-	CASSLLAGGSDTQYF	TGTGCCAGCAGCTTATTGGCGGGAGGGTCGGATACGCAGTATTTT
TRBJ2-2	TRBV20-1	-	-	CSATGLVTGELFF	TGCAGTGCTACGGGTTTAGTCACCGGGGAGCTGTTTTTT
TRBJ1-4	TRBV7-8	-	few	CASSRTGTSRLSMEKLFF	TGTGCCAGCAGCCGCACCGGGACATCCCGTCTCTCCATGGAAAAACTGTTTTTT
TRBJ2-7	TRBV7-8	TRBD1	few	CASSSRQGAREQYF	TGTGCCAGCAGCTCAAGACAGGGGGCGAGGGAGCAGTACTTC
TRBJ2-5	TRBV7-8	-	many	CASRAAVQETQYF	TGTGCCAGCAGAGCAGCCGTACAAGAGACCCAGTACTTC
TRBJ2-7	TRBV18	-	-	CASSPPAKSYEQYF	TGTGCCAGCTCACCACCGGCCAAAAGCTACGAGCAGTACTTC
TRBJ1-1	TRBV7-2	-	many	CASSSNTWVAFF	TGTGCCAGCAGCTCCAACACCTGGGTCGCTTTCTTT
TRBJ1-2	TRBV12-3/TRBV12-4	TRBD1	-	CASSRQGGGTF	TGTGCCAGCAGCCGACAGGGAGGAGGAACCTTC
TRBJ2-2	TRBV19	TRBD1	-	CASSTGTGIGGELFF	TGTGCCAGTAGTACCGGGACAGGGATAGGCGGGGAGCTGTTTTTT
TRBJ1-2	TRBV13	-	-	CASSSRPSGGSDGYTF	TGTGCCAGCAGCTCCCGGCCTTCCGGGGGCAGTGATGGCTACACCTTC
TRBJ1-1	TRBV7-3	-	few	CASSSSGAGTEAFF	TGTGCCAGCAGCTCCTCGGGGGCCGGCACTGAAGCTTTCTTT
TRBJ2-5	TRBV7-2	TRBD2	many	CASSLSGTSGQETQYF	TGTGCCAGCAGCTTATCCGGGACTAGCGGCCAAGAGACCCAGTACTTC
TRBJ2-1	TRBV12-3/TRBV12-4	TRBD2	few	CASSLLADPYNEQFF	TGTGCCAGCAGTCTCCTAGCGGACCCCTACAATGAGCAGTTCTTC
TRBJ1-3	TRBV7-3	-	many	CASSPGASGNTIYF	TGTGCCAGCAGCCCGGGGGCCTCTGGAAACACCATATATTTT
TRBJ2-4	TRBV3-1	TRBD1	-	CASSQAGTARGYF	TGTGCCAGCAGCCAAGCTGGGACAGCCCGAGGGTACTTC
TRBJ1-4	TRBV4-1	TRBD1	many	CASSQDPQGANEKLFF	TGCGCCAGCAGCCAAGACCCACAGGGGGCTAATGAAAAACTGTTTTTT
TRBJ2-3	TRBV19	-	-	CASTFGDTTDTQYF	TGTGCCAGTACCTTTGGAGACACCACAGATACGCAGTATTTT
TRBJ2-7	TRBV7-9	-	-	CASSWDWNEQYF	TGTGCCAGCAGCTGGGACTGGAACGAGCAGTACTTC
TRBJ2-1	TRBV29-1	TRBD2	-	CSVEGTSANNEQFF	TGCAGCGTCGAGGGGACTAGCGCGAACAATGAGCAGTTCTTC
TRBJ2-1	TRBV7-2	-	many	CASSFRGDNEQFF	TGTGCCAGCAGCTTTCGAGGGGACAATGAGCAGTTCTTC
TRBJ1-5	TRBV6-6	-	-	CASSYPRGQTYSNQPQHF	TGTGCCAGCAGTTACCCCCGCGGACAGACCTATAGCAATCAGCCCCAGCATTTT
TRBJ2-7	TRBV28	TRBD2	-	CASSLRLGLADYEQYF	TGTGCCAGCAGTTTGCGTCTTGGACTAGCGGACTACGAGCAGTACTTC
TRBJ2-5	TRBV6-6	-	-	CASGGRGAGETQYF	TGTGCCAGTGGGGGTCGGGGGGCGGGAGAGACCCAGTACTTC
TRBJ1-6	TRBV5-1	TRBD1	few	CASSLGTGDDSPLHF	TGCGCCAGCAGCTTGGGAACAGGGGACGATTCACCCCTCCACTTT
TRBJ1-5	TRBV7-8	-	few	CASSGRGSQPQHF	TGTGCCAGCTCCGGGAGGGGCAGTCAGCCCCAGCATTTT
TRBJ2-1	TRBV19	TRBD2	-	CANSIVAGHDNEQFF	TGTGCCAATAGTATAGTAGCGGGACATGACAATGAGCAGTTCTTC
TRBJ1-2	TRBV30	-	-	CAWTPPGADRIWYGYTF	TGTGCCTGGACCCCCCCCGGAGCAGACCGGATTTGGTATGGCTACACCTTC